A selection of T cell receptor beta chains follows, all from one sample in a study of beta chain features in type 1 diabetes. Profiled with immunoSEQ multiplex PCR; TCRdb holds only in-frame clones, not every one. The repertoire consists of hundreds of thousands of clones, with 14% occurring once and the leading ten covering 6.7%. Input material: central memory CD4+ T cells from blood. The receptors derive from a young man in good health. CDR3s include the opening cysteine and the closing phenylalanine or tryptophan. D genes are given only for firm matches. Size is stated for part of the rows, as once, few or many counts, or as a class when the clone is expanded.

j_gene,abundance,v_gene,d_gene,CDR3nt,CDR3aa
TRBJ1-2,many,TRBV7-8,.,TGTGCCAGCAGCTCCGGACAGCACCCTAAGGAGGGCACCTTC,CASSSGQHPKEGTF
TRBJ1-6,.,TRBV9,.,TGTGCCAGCAGCGTGGGAGGGAGTGGTAATTCACCCCTCCACTTT,CASSVGGSGNSPLHF
TRBJ2-1,few,TRBV11-2,.,TGTGCCAGCAGCCGCGGGCGTAGCGAGGGGAATGAGCAGTTCTTC,CASSRGRSEGNEQFF
TRBJ2-1,.,TRBV6-4,TRBD2,TGTGCCAGCAGTTCACTAGCGGGAGATTTTGGTGAGCAGTTCTTC,CASSSLAGDFGEQFF
TRBJ2-1,.,TRBV2,TRBD2,TGTGCCAGCAGAAGGAGGTCAGCGGGGAATGAGCAGTTCTTC,CASRRRSAGNEQFF
TRBJ2-1,.,TRBV7-8,TRBD2,TGTGCCAGCAGCTTGGGACCCAGCGGGAGGAGCCACAATGAGCAGTTCTTC,CASSLGPSGRSHNEQFF
TRBJ2-1,many,TRBV5-4,TRBD1,TGTGCCAGCAGCTCTCGGGACAGGGGCCTGAATGAGCAGTTCTTC,CASSSRDRGLNEQFF
TRBJ2-3,few,TRBV13,TRBD2,TGTGCCAGCAGCTCCCCCGGACTAGCGATGAGCACAGATACGCAGTATTTT,CASSSPGLAMSTDTQYF
TRBJ2-3,few,TRBV10-3,TRBD2,TGTGCCATCAGTGTACTAGCGGGAGATACGGGCACAGATACGCAGTATTTT,CAISVLAGDTGTDTQYF
TRBJ1-5,few,TRBV11-2,.,TGTGCCAGCAGCAGGGATAGCAATCAGCCCCAGCATTTT,CASSRDSNQPQHF
TRBJ2-1,few,TRBV2,TRBD2,TGTGCCAGCAGGGCGGGAGGCCTGTGGGGTGAGCAGTTCTTC,CASRAGGLWGEQFF
TRBJ1-3,.,TRBV6-6,TRBD1,TGTGCCAGCAGTCCTCCGACAGGGGGATCAGGAAACACCATATATTTT,CASSPPTGGSGNTIYF
TRBJ2-5,.,TRBV7-9,.,TGTGCCAGCAGCTTGGACAACATCAAAATATCCCAGTACTTC,CASSLDNIKISQYF
TRBJ1-1,.,TRBV7-6,.,TGTGCCAGCAGCTCAGACAGCACTGAAGCTTTCTTT,CASSSDSTEAFF
TRBJ2-3,.,TRBV5-1,TRBD2,TGCGCCAGCAGCTTGGCTAGGAACTCCCTTGCGGGAGGTTCGGATACGCAGTATTTT,CASSLARNSLAGGSDTQYF
TRBJ2-2,few,TRBV5-6,.,TGTGCCAGCAGCTTCCGGCCGGGGACCACCGGGGAGCTGTTTTTT,CASSFRPGTTGELFF
TRBJ2-1,.,TRBV7-2,.,TGTGCCAGCAGCTTTAAGAGCGGCTACAATGAGCAGTTCTTC,CASSFKSGYNEQFF
TRBJ2-5,.,TRBV19,TRBD2,TGTGCCAGTAGTATAGGTAGCGGGGAGACCCAGTACTTC,CASSIGSGETQYF
TRBJ1-1,few,TRBV29-1,TRBD1,TGCAGCGTATCGGACAGGGGTACTGAAGCTTTCTTT,CSVSDRGTEAFF
TRBJ1-5,.,TRBV9,.,TGTGCCAGTTGGAGAGGGGGGTCCCTGTATAGCAATCAGCCCCAGCATTTT,CASWRGGSLYSNQPQHF
TRBJ1-1,few,TRBV7-8,TRBD1,TGTGCCAGCAGCCAAACTCTGACAGGGAACGGCGAAGCTTTCTTT,CASSQTLTGNGEAFF
TRBJ2-5,.,TRBV5-1,TRBD1,TGCGCCAGCAGCTCGGGACAGGGGTCGTCGTATCAAGAGACCCAGTACTTC,CASSSGQGSSYQETQYF
TRBJ2-1,.,TRBV11-2,TRBD2,TGTGCCAGCAGCTTCGGTAGCGGGGATTACAATGAGCAGTTCTTC,CASSFGSGDYNEQFF
TRBJ2-1,few,TRBV19,TRBD2,TGTGCCACCGTTACCGGGACTAGCGGTTACAATGAGCAGTTCTTC,CATVTGTSGYNEQFF
TRBJ2-1,.,TRBV9,TRBD1,TGTGCCAGCAGCGTACAACAGGGGGCAAATGAGCAGTTCTTC,CASSVQQGANEQFF
TRBJ1-5,many,TRBV10-3,.,TGTGCCATCAGTGAGGGGCGAGAGGACCGCCCCCAGCATTTT,CAISEGREDRPQHF
TRBJ1-5,few,TRBV19,.,TGTGCCAGTAGTCCCCGCAATCAGCCCCAGCATTTT,CASSPRNQPQHF
TRBJ2-2,.,TRBV7-3,.,TGTGCCAGCAGCTTAATTTGGGGCACCGGGGAGCTGTTTTTT,CASSLIWGTGELFF
TRBJ1-2,many,TRBV7-9,.,TGTGCCAGCAGCTCCTCTAACCAGGGTTCAGGCTACACCTTC,CASSSSNQGSGYTF
TRBJ1-6,few,TRBV7-9,.,TGTGCCAGCAGCTTGGTGGGATCACCCCTCCACTTT,CASSLVGSPLHF
TRBJ1-3,few,TRBV5-1,.,TGCGCCAGCAGCCCCTTTGAAGGAAACACCATATATTTT,CASSPFEGNTIYF
TRBJ2-3,few,TRBV7-2,.,TGTGCCAGCAGCTCTACCGGGGACACAGATACGCAGTATTTT,CASSSTGDTDTQYF
TRBJ2-1,.,TRBV19,TRBD2,TGTGCCAGTAGTCTACCGACTAGCGGGGGCAATGAGCAGTTCTTC,CASSLPTSGGNEQFF
TRBJ1-5,.,TRBV6-1,TRBD1,TGTGCCAGCAGCTTACAGGGAGGGGGCGATCAGCCCCAGCATTTT,CASSLQGGGDQPQHF
TRBJ2-6,few,TRBV29-1,TRBD1,TGCAGCGCGATCGCCCCGCAGGGGGCAGGTGGGGCCAACGTCCTGACTTTC,CSAIAPQGAGGANVLTF
TRBJ1-4,few,TRBV29-1,.,TGCAGCGTTGAAGATTCGACGGGCGGAAAACTGTTTTTT,CSVEDSTGGKLFF
TRBJ1-5,few,TRBV7-8,.,TGTGCCAGCAGCCAGGGGATCCCTCAGCCCCAGCATTTT,CASSQGIPQPQHF
TRBJ1-4,few,TRBV11-2,.,TGTGCCAGCAGCCGCTCCGGGTGGGGCGGGGAAAAACTGTTTTTT,CASSRSGWGGEKLFF
TRBJ2-3,few,TRBV7-6,TRBD1,TGTGCCAGCAGCTTTCGGGGACAGAGTGTAGCAGATACGCAGTATTTT,CASSFRGQSVADTQYF
TRBJ2-3,few,TRBV4-3,.,TGCGCCAGCAGCCAAGGGCAACTAGGAGGAATAGATACGCAGTATTTT,CASSQGQLGGIDTQYF
TRBJ1-1,.,TRBV27,.,TGTGCCAGCAGTGGAAGGACGGCTAACACTGAAGCTTTCTTT,CASSGRTANTEAFF
TRBJ2-1,.,TRBV15,TRBD1,TGTGCCACCAGCACAGAGGCGTGGACAGGGGCCTACAATGAGCAGTTCTTC,CATSTEAWTGAYNEQFF
TRBJ2-7,.,TRBV5-1,.,TGCGCCAGCATGCCTAATGGCGGCTACGAGCAGTACTTC,CASMPNGGYEQYF
TRBJ1-5,few,TRBV6-5,.,TGTGCCAGCATCGACAGGCCCTTGAGCAATCAGCCCCAGCATTTT,CASIDRPLSNQPQHF
TRBJ2-7,few,TRBV6-6,TRBD2,TGTGCCAGCAACCAGGGAGGGAGGCAGTACTTC,CASNQGGRQYF
TRBJ1-5,.,TRBV9,TRBD1,TGTGCCAGCAGCGCGACAGGGTCCAATCAGCCCCAGCATTTT,CASSATGSNQPQHF
TRBJ1-2,.,TRBV29-1,.,TGCAGCGTTTACCAGCTCTATGGCTACACCTTC,CSVYQLYGYTF
TRBJ2-3,few,TRBV5-6,TRBD1,TGTGCCAGCAGCTCCGAACAGGGGCCAAGACCGACAGATACGCAGTATTTT,CASSSEQGPRPTDTQYF
TRBJ1-2,many,TRBV10-3,.,TGTGCCTCAACAGGGTCGACTAACTATGGCTACACCTTC,CASTGSTNYGYTF
TRBJ2-3,.,TRBV5-4,.,TGTGCCAGCAGCTTGGATCCAGGGGGCACAGATACGCAGTATTTT,CASSLDPGGTDTQYF
TRBJ2-2,.,TRBV5-4,.,TGTGCCAGCAGCTTAAACGGAGATATGAACACCGGGGAGCTGTTTTTT,CASSLNGDMNTGELFF
TRBJ2-4,few,TRBV27,.,TGTGCCAGCAGTTATGGGAGAGGGGCCAAAAACATTCAGTACTTC,CASSYGRGAKNIQYF
TRBJ2-7,.,TRBV4-3,TRBD2,TGCGCCAGCAGCCAAGATCTAAGGGGACTAGGGCAGTACTTC,CASSQDLRGLGQYF
TRBJ1-4,many,TRBV9,.,TGTGCCAGCAGCACCTCGACAGGCGCTGAAAAACTGTTTTTT,CASSTSTGAEKLFF
TRBJ2-2,many,TRBV10-3,.,TGTGCCATCAGTGGCCCAGCCAATGCGAACACCGGGGAGCTGTTTTTT,CAISGPANANTGELFF